This entry features one T cell receptor (beta chain) sequence. The sample belongs to a study of blood T cell repertoires in COVID-19. Across the study: The samples span acute and convalescent COVID-19 from the United States, Italy and Spain.

The CDR3 runs 14 residues. The V gene's germline CDR1 is SGHDT and CDR2 YYEEEE. The V segment lost 4 bases and the J segment 11 bases; nucleotides outside the gene matches: 11. Authors' analysis steps: From reference gene primer amplification, estimates of nucleated cell counts were derived. Measured with immunoSEQ multiplex PCR; TCRdb has only the in-frame clones, and not every one. That table is the source of V, J and clone size, and D and trimming were worked out from the DNA. The data contain 250,000 or so clones, 86% of them singletons. This clonotype was obtained from a man in his sixties with acute or convalescent COVID-19. The sample was peripheral blood. The gene calls are TRBV5-6 and TRBJ2-4, with 8 positions matching TRBD2. The CDR3 DNA reads as TGTGCCAGCAGCCCCCGGGGGGGAGCAACGGTTCAGTACTTC. Encoded protein: CASSPRGGATVQYF.